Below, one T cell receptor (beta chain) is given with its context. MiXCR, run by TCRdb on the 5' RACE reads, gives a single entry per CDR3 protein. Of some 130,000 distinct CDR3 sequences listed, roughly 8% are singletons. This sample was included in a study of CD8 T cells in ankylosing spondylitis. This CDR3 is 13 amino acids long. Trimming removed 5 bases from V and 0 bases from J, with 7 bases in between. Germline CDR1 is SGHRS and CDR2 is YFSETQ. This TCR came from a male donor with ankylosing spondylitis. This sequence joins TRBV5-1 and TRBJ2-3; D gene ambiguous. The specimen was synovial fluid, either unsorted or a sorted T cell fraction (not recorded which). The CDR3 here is CASRRQSTDTQYF. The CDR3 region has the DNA TGCGCCAGCAGGAGGCAGAGCACAGATACGCAGTATTTT.